Given below is one TCR beta chain in context. Antigen: not known. Extraction of RNA preceded its reverse transcription into cDNA, which served as the sequencing template. Measured with immunoSEQ multiplex PCR; TCRdb has only the in-frame clones, and not every one. The sample lists some 160,000 clones; less than 65% were seen once. This specimen belongs to a study of CD8+ T cells in alopecia areata. The study's findings and limits: Scalp sequencing also captures normal skin's resident alphabeta T cells. In lesional scalp, particularly from alopecia totalis/universalis, clonality was higher than in normal scalp. Compared with mice, patients displayed less clear TCR sharing, possibly for HLA-related reasons.

V was pared by 8 bases and J by 0 bases, with 11 bases between. Germline V gene data show CDR1 as MNHNS and CDR2 as SASEGT. The length of the CDR3 is 13 residues. It was from PBMCs that CD4+ and CD8+ T cells were sorted. The sequence was collected from a human donor in good health. This rearrangement joins TRBV6-1 to TRBJ2-7; D not certain. Material: CD8+ T cells sorted from blood. CDR3 amino acids: CASSYTSSYEQYF. CDR3 bases: TGTGCCAGCTCGTATACGAGCTCCTACGAGCAGTACTTC.